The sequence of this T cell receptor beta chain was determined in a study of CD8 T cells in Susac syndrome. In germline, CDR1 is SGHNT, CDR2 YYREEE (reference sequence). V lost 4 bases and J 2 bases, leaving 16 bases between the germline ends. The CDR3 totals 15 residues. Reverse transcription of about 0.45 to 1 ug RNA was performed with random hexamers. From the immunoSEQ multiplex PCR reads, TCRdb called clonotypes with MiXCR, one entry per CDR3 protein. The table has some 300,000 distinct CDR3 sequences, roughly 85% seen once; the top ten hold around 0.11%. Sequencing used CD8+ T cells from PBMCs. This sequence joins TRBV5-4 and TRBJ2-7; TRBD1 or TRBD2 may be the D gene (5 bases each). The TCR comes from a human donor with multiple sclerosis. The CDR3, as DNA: TGTGCCAGCAGCGCTCCCGGGGACCGCGCCTACGAGCAGTACTTC. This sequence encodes CASSAPGDRAYEQYF.